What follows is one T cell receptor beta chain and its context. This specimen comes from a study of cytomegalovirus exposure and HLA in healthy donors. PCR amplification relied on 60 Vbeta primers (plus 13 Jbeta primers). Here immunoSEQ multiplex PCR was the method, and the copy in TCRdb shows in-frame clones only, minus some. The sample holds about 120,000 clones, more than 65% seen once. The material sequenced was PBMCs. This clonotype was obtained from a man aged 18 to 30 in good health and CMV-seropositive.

The CDR3: CASSLGHGGTYEQYF. Written as DNA, the CDR3 is TGCGCCAGCAGCTTAGGGCACGGGGGGACCTACGAGCAGTACTTC. The chain joins TRBV5-1 to TRBJ2-5, with 7 nucleotides matching TRBD2. The end of the DNA is better explained by TRBJ2-7, so the J call may be wrong. The CDR3 sequence is 15 residues long. Germline V gene data show CDR1 as SGHRS and CDR2 as YFSETQ.